The entry below gives a single T cell receptor beta chain sequence along with its context. PCR used 60 Vbeta primers and 13 Jbeta primers. Data came from immunoSEQ multiplex PCR; TCRdb stores just in-frame clones and leaves some out. The table for this sample gives about 140,000 clones. This sample was taken from a study of cytomegalovirus exposure and HLA in healthy donors. V trimming: 6 bases; J trimming: 4 bases; junction bases outside the gene matches: 11. The CDR3 is 15 amino acids. The germline gives CDR1 MNHNY, CDR2 SVGAGI (reference sequence). The gene calls are TRBV6-6 and TRBJ1-2; 7 nucleotides line up with TRBD1. Sequenced sample: PBMCs. The TCR originated in a woman aged 18-35 years in good health and CMV-seronegative. The CDR3 loop is CASRGTDTGRYGYTF. CDR3 bases: TGTGCCAGCAGAGGGACAGACACAGGCCGCTATGGCTACACCTTC.